The 24 T cell receptor beta chains in this list originate from one sample, sequenced in a study of human T cells and chemical hapten exposure. TCRdb independently ran MiXCR on the RACE reads; one entry per CDR3 protein. The data contain about 98,000 distinct CDR3 sequences, about 10% of them singletons. Sample time point: pre-sensitization, week 0. Specified treatment: therapeutic diphenylcyclopropenone sensitization with weekly scalp DPC. This material consisted of whole blood, taken in connection with sensitization to the hapten diphenylcyclopropenone (DPC). Every receptor here comes from a woman aged 55-69 years with alopecia areata. Some clones in this sample may be carry-over from other donors' samples.

This clonotype was observed many times. The chain links TRBV3-1 to TRBJ1-2; tentative D call: TRBD1 (5 bases). The CDR3 consists of 14 residues. V was pared by 0 bases and J by 4 bases, with 9 bases between. The germline CDR1 and CDR2 sequences are LGHDT and YNNKEL (reference sequence). This CDR3 reads CASSQDLTAYGYTF. The CDR3 DNA is TGTGCCAGCAGCCAAGATCTGACAGCCTATGGCTACACCTTC.

This clonotype was counted ten times or more. CDR3 nucleotides: TGTGCCAGCAGCCAAGATACGGTCAGCTCCTACGAGCAGTACTTC. Amino acids: CASSQDTVSSYEQYF. The chain couples TRBV3-1 to TRBJ2-7; D not certain. Germline CDR1 is LGHDT and CDR2 is YNNKEL (reference sequence). Trimming removed 0 bases from V and 0 bases from J, with 9 bases in between. This CDR3 contains 15 residues.

The rearrangement links TRBV29-1 to TRBJ1-2; possible D gene TRBD1, 5 bases. The CDR3 is 14 amino acids. Germline V CDR1 and CDR2: SQVTM, ANQGSEA. Between the trimmed V and J ends, which lost 7 bases and 3 bases, there was a span of 18 bases. The CDR3 loop is CSAGGSGSDYGYTF. In DNA form, the CDR3 reads TGCAGCGCTGGGGGTAGCGGGAGCGACTATGGCTACACCTTC.

This rearrangement joins TRBV7-6 to TRBJ2-7, with D possibly being TRBD2 (5 bases). Per germline, CDR1 SGHVS and CDR2 FNYEAQ. The V gene lost 8 bases and the J gene lost 2 bases, with 22 bases spanning the gap. The CDR3 has 16 residues. The CDR3 nucleotides read TGTGCCAGCCACAATAGCCCCCAACCCGGGACCTACGAGCAGTACTTC. This sequence encodes CASHNSPQPGTYEQYF.

Comments on this clonotype: A much larger clonotype is one base distant, so this may be a read error. The chain recombines TRBV6-5 with TRBJ2-2; 11 bases fit TRBD1. Germline CDR1 is MNHEY and CDR2 is SVGAGI. The CDR3 length is 15 residues. This CDR3 reads CASSWDRGATWELFF. The CDR3 coding sequence is TGTGCCAGCAGTTGGGACAGGGGGGCCACCTGGGAGCTGTTTTTT.

At least ten counts were recorded for this clonotype. V is TRBV14 and J is TRBJ2-1; D unresolved. CDR1 and CDR2 from the germline V gene are SGHDN and FVKESK. V was trimmed by 4 bases and J by 9 bases, leaving 7 bases between them. This CDR3 comprises 11 residues. In DNA, the CDR3 is TGTGCCAGCAGCCTCTATGGTGAGCAGTTCTTC. Protein sequence: CASSLYGEQFF.

This clonotype was found a few times. This chain links TRBV3-1 with TRBJ2-7; D is perhaps TRBD1 (5 bases). Trimming took off 2 bases at V and 3 bases at J, with 11 bases between the two ends. The CDR3 consists of 14 residues. CDR1 and CDR2 (germline): LGHDT, YNNKEL (reference sequence). DNA for the CDR3: TGTGCCAGCAGCCAACAGGGATGGGGCTACGAGCAGTACTTC. This gives the protein CASSQQGWGYEQYF.

This clonotype has a count of ten or more. The chain is built from TRBV10-3 and TRBJ1-5; no clear D. Germline loops: CDR1 ENHRY, CDR2 SYGVKD. V was clipped by 1 base and J by 9 bases, with 1 base between them. This CDR3 contains 10 residues. CDR3 bases: TGTGCCATCAGTGAGTGGCCCCAGCATTTT. The encoded protein is CAISEWPQHF.

This sequence joins TRBV25-1 and TRBJ1-2; 8 bases match TRBD1. J lost 5 bases, V lost 5 bases, and 13 bases had no gene match. The CDR3 has 16 amino acids. The germline V gene has CDR1 MGHDK and CDR2 SYGVNS. The CDR3 coding sequence is TGTGCCAGCAGTAAATTTCCAGGGGGCTTAGGGTATGGCTACACCTTC. This translates into CASSKFPGGLGYGYTF.

This clonotype was detected ten times or more. The V call is TRBV20-1, the J call TRBJ1-4; perhaps TRBD1 as D (6 bases). V lost 0 bases and J lost 7, with 12 bases in between. Per germline, CDR1 DFQATT and CDR2 SNEGSKA (reference sequence). The CDR3 has 14 amino acids. CDR3 in DNA: TGCAGTGCTAGAGACAGGGGAAAAGGTGAAAAACTGTTTTTT. Residues: CSARDRGKGEKLFF.

This clonotype was recorded many times. This chain links TRBV7-6 with TRBJ2-2, with 12 bases fitting TRBD2. V dropped 5 bases and J dropped 4; count of bases not matched to a gene: 8. CDR1 and CDR2 from the germline V gene are SGHVS and FNYEAQ. The CDR3 runs 17 residues. The CDR3: CASSILAGGPGTGELFF. CDR3 in DNA: TGTGCCAGCAGCATCCTAGCGGGGGGGCCGGGCACCGGGGAGCTGTTTTTT.

The chain links TRBV7-9 to TRBJ2-3; D tentatively fits TRBD1 or TRBD2 (5 bases each). CDR1 SEHNR and CDR2 FQNEAQ come from the germline V gene (reference sequence). Trimming cost V 4 bases and J 8 bases, with 25 bases left between them. The CDR3 runs 17 residues. This chain's CDR3 is CASSSTSSSGSERTQYF. The CDR3 DNA follows: TGTGCCAGCAGCTCCACCTCGTCGTCAGGGAGCGAACGTACGCAGTATTTT.

The table lists this clonotype with a few counts. This chain uses TRBV2 with TRBJ2-5; D is undetermined. The CDR3 length is 11 residues. Between the trimmed V and J ends, which lost 7 bases and 5 bases, there was a span of 8 bases. The germline gives CDR1 SNHLY, CDR2 FYNNEI. The CDR3 here is CASKQEETQYF. The CDR3 coding sequence is TGTGCCAGCAAGCAAGAGGAGACCCAGTACTTC.

V gene TRBV9 combines with J gene TRBJ2-1, with 10 bases identical to TRBD2. This CDR3 is 15 amino acids long. From germline, CDR1 is SGDLS and CDR2 YYNGEE. V shed 3 bases and J 6 bases; nucleotides not matched to a gene: 6. The CDR3 spells CASSGSGGVGNEQFF. The DNA of the CDR3 is TGTGCCAGCAGCGGCAGCGGGGGGGTCGGCAATGAGCAGTTCTTC.

This clonotype was observed many times. The chain combines TRBV29-1 with TRBJ2-1; D gene uncertain. The ends were cut back, 3 bases at V and 4 bases at J, with 4 bases in the middle. The germline gives CDR1 SQVTM, CDR2 ANQGSEA. The CDR3 extends over 11 amino acids. The CDR3 region has the DNA TGCAGCGTTGACCAGTACAATGAGCAGTTCTTC. Its translation is CSVDQYNEQFF.

At least ten counts were recorded for this clonotype. This chain connects TRBV5-1 to TRBJ2-5, with D possibly TRBD1 on 6 matching bases. Germline V gene sequence: CDR1 SGHRS, CDR2 YFSETQ. The CDR3 loop spans 16 amino acids. Deletions cut 4 bases from V and 1 base from J, with 17 bases between. The CDR3 reads CASSPTQGGIQETQYF. The CDR3, as DNA: TGCGCCAGCAGCCCCACTCAAGGGGGAATCCAAGAGACCCAGTACTTC. Looking up the rest from reference TRBV5-1 and TRBJ2-5 gives the full variable domain: KAGVTQTPRYLIKTRGQQVTLSCSPISGHRSVSWYQQTPGQGLQFLFEYFSETQRNKGNFPGRFSGRQFSNSRSEMNVSTLELGDSALYLCASSPTQGGIQETQYFGPGTRLLVL.

The chain links TRBV5-6 to TRBJ1-2; D unclear. Trimming removed 0 bases at V and 4 bases at J, with 10 bases between. CDR1 and CDR2 (germline): SGHDT, YYEEEE. The CDR3 covers 14 residues. This chain's CDR3 is CASSLGDRGYGYTF. The CDR3 DNA is TGTGCCAGCAGCTTGGGGGATCGGGGCTATGGCTACACCTTC. The entire variable domain, with the rest obtained from reference TRBV5-6 and TRBJ1-2, is as follows: DAGVTQSPTHLIKTRGQQVTLRCSPKSGHDTVSWYQQALGQGPQFIFQYYEEEERQRGNFPDRFSGHQFPNYSSELNVNALLLGDSALYLCASSLGDRGYGYTFGSGTRLTVV.

This clonotype was seen at least ten times. The chain joins TRBV12-3 or TRBV12-4 to TRBJ2-1, with 9 nucleotides matching TRBD2. V shed 3 bases, J shed 13 bases, and the junction held 13 bases outside the gene matches. The CDR3 has 15 residues. The CDR3 region is CASSFGLAGFWEQFF. The CDR3 nucleotides are TGTGCCAGCAGTTTTGGTCTAGCGGGGTTTTGGGAACAGTTCTTC.

This clonotype was picked up many times. The rearrangement joins TRBV7-8 to TRBJ2-7, with 7 bases that match TRBD2. Germline-derived CDR1 and CDR2 are SGHVS and FQNEAQ. The CDR3 is 13 residues long. Trimming cost V 11 bases and J 2 bases; bases outside gene matches: 9. The CDR3 protein is CAARPSGTYEQYF. Here the CDR3 DNA reads TGTGCCGCGAGGCCTAGCGGTACCTACGAGCAGTACTTC.

Many counts were recorded for this clonotype. The genes are TRBV5-1 and TRBJ2-1; 8 positions agree with TRBD2. J was trimmed by 7 bases and V by 3 bases; bases with no gene match: 9. This CDR3 spans 15 amino acids. Germline assignment: CDR1 SGHRS and CDR2 YFSETQ. In nucleotides, the CDR3 is TGCGCCAGCAGCTCTCTGGCGGGGGGAGTAAATGAGCAGTTCTTC. The encoded protein is CASSSLAGGVNEQFF.

This clonotype was recorded many times. CDR3 DNA: TGTGCCAGCAGCGTAAGTCCGGACTCCTACGAGCAGTACTTC. It is translated as CASSVSPDSYEQYF. This chain joins TRBV9 and TRBJ2-7; unclear D gene. Deletions cut 1 base from V and 0 bases from J, with 8 bases between. This CDR3 has 14 residues. Germline CDR1 reads SGDLS; CDR2 reads YYNGEE. The whole variable domain, filled in from reference TRBV9 and TRBJ2-7, reads DSGVTQTPKHLITATGQRVTLRCSPRSGDLSVYWYQQSLDQGLQFLIQYYNGEERAKGNILERFSAQQFPDLHSELNLSSLELGDSALYFCASSVSPDSYEQYFGPGTRLTVT.

This clonotype was found many times. V usage is TRBV12-3 or TRBV12-4 and J usage is TRBJ2-1; 7 nucleotides match TRBD2. The V segment lost 4 bases and the J segment 3 bases; nucleotides outside the gene matches: 9. CDR3 size: 16 residues. The CDR3 DNA follows: TGTGCCAGCAGTTCACAACGGCGGGAGAACTACAATGAGCAGTTCTTC. Its protein product is CASSSQRRENYNEQFF.

This clonotype has a handful of counts. This chain links TRBV12-3 or TRBV12-4 with TRBJ1-6; no reliable D call. This CDR3 has 14 residues. Between the trimmed V and J ends, which lost 5 bases and 10 bases, there was a span of 15 bases. Here the CDR3 DNA reads TGTGCCAGCAGTGGGCGGAGCTTGGGATCACCCCTCCACTTT. It specifies CASSGRSLGSPLHF.

The chain carries TRBV7-9 and TRBJ1-1; D is undetermined. Trimming stripped 5 bases from V and 4 bases from J, with 17 bases between. The CDR3 covers 15 residues. Germline V gives CDR1 SEHNR, CDR2 FQNEAQ (reference sequence). The CDR3 nucleotides are TGTGCCAGCAGCCCCACCTGGAGAGGGTCCACTGAAGCTTTCTTT. Translated, it gives CASSPTWRGSTEAFF.